This T cell receptor beta chain was sequenced for a study of blood T cell repertoires in COVID-19. Study summary: Specimens from acute and convalescent COVID-19 originated in the United States, Italy and Spain. T cells, B-cell-depleted T cells, or PBMCs supplied cDNA or gDNA.

The CDR3 extends over 15 amino acids. V dropped 3 bases and J dropped 3; count of bases not matched to a gene: 4. In germline, CDR1 is SGHDN, CDR2 FVKESK. Profiling relied on immunoSEQ multiplex PCR, and the TCRdb table lists in-frame clones only, not all of them. The profile shows about 97,000 clones, 75% to 95% of them singletons. Sample: peripheral blood. The clonotype comes from a man in his sixties with acute or convalescent COVID-19. The chain recombines TRBV14 with TRBJ2-2; TRBD1 aligns across 7 bases. Written as DNA, the CDR3 is TGTGCCAGCAGCCAGGGACAGACTTACACCGGGGAGCTGTTTTTT. Protein product: CASSQGQTYTGELFF. The variable domain in full, with the rest retrieved from reference TRBV14 and TRBJ2-2, is EAGVTQFPSHSVIEKGQTVTLRCDPISGHDNLYWYRRVMGKEIKFLLHFVKESKQDESGMPNNRFLAERTGGTYSTLKVQPAELEDSGVYFCASSQGQTYTGELFFGEGSRLTVL.